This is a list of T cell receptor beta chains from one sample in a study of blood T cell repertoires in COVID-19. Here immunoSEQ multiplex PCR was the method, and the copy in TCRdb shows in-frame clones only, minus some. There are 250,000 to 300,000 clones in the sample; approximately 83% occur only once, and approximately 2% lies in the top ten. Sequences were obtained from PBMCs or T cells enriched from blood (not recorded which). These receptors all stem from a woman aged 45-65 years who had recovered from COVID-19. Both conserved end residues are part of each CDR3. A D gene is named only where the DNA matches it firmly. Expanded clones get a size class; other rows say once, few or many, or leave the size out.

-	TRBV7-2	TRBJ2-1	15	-	TGTGCCAGCAGCTTAGCGGGCAGAATCATGAATGAGCAGTTCTTC	CASSLAGRIMNEQFF
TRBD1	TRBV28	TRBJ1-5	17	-	TGTGCCAGCAGTTTAGGGACAGGGGGCACTAGCAATCAGCCCCAGCATTTT	CASSLGTGGTSNQPQHF
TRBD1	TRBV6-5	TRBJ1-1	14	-	TGTGCCAGCAGTCGTACAGGGGCTAACACTGAAGCTTTCTTT	CASSRTGANTEAFF
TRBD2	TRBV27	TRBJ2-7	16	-	TGTGCCAGCAGTTTCTCATGGACTAGCGGTTACTACGAGCAGTACTTC	CASSFSWTSGYYEQYF
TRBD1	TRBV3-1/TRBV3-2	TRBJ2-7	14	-	TGTGCCAGCAGCCGATCCGGACAGGGCGGTTGGCAGTACTTC	CASSRSGQGGWQYF
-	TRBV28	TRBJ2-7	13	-	TGTGCCAGCAGGACCGGGGTCACCTACGAGCAGTACTTC	CASRTGVTYEQYF
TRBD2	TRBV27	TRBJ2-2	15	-	TGTGCCAGCAGCTCCGGGACTAGCGGCACCGGGGAGCTGTTTTTT	CASSSGTSGTGELFF
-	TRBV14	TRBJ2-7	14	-	TGTGCCAGCAGCCAAGTTCCGGGAACCTACGAGCAGTACTTC	CASSQVPGTYEQYF
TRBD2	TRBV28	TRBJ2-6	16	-	TGTGCCAGCAGCCCCGGGGGGGCGCTTGGGGCCAACGTCCTGACTTTC	CASSPGGALGANVLTF
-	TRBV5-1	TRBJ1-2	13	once	TGCGCCAGCAGCGTAGAAGGACTATATGGCTACACCTTC	CASSVEGLYGYTF
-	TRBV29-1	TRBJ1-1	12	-	TGCAGCGTTGCCAGGGGATACACTGAAGCTTTCTTT	CSVARGYTEAFF
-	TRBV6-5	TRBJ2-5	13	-	TGTGCCAGCAGTTACTCTCCGGGGGAGACCCAGTACTTC	CASSYSPGETQYF
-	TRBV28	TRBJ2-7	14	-	TGTGCCAGCAGTGGCAGGTTGATCGCCTACGAGCAGTACTTC	CASSGRLIAYEQYF
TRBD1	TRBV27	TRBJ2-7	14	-	TGTGCCAGCAGTTTTAACAGGGGTCCCTACGAGCAGTACTTC	CASSFNRGPYEQYF
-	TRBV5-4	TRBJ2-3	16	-	TGTGCCAGCAGCCTCGGGTGGAGCGGAGTGGCAGATACGCAGTATTTT	CASSLGWSGVADTQYF
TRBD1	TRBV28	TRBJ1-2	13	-	TGTGCCAGCAGTTCAGGGGGAGGCTATGGCTACACCTTC	CASSSGGGYGYTF
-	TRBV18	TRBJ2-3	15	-	TGTGCCAGCTCACCACAGGCGGGGACCACAGATACGCAGTATTTT	CASSPQAGTTDTQYF
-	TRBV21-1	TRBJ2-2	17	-	TGTGCCAGCAGCAAATGCGGGACAGGGGGAAACACCGGGGAGCTGTTTTTT	CASSKCGTGGNTGELFF
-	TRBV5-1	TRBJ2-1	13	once	TGCGCCAGCAGCTTCGGTTTGGACAATGAGCAGTTCTTC	CASSFGLDNEQFF
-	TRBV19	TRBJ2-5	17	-	TGTGCCAGTAGTATTCCCCTAGTGGGGACAATCCAAGAGACCCAGTACTTC	CASSIPLVGTIQETQYF
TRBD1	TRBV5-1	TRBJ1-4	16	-	TGCGCCAGCAGCTTGAGGCCGGGACAGGGAGGCAAAAAACTGTTTTTT	CASSLRPGQGGKKLFF
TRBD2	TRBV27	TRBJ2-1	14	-	TGTGCCAGCAAGGCGGGAGTGGACTACAATGAGCAGTTCTTC	CASKAGVDYNEQFF
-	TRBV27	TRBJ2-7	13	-	TGTGCCAGCAGTTTCTCCACGGGCTACGAGCAGTACTTC	CASSFSTGYEQYF